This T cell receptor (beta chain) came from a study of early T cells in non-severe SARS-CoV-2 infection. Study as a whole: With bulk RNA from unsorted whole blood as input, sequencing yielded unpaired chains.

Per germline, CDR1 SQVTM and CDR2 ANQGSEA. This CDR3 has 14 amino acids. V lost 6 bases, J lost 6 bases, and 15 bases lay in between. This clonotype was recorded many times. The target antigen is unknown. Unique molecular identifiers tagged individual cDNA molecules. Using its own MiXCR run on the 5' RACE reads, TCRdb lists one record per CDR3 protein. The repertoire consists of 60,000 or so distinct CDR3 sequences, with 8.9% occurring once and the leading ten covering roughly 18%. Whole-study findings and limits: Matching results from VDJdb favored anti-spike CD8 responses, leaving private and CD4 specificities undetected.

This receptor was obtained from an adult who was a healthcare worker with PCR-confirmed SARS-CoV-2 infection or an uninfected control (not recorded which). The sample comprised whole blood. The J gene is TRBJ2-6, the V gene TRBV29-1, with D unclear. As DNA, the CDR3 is TGCAGCGTACCAGAAGGGCTCAAGGCCAACGTCCTGACTTTC. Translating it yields CSVPEGLKANVLTF.